This TCR beta chain was identified in a study of shared clonotypes between healthy human individuals. About the study: Aged 18 to 49, the donors were a couple of women and a few men.

After removal of 5 bases from V and 5 bases from J, the junction contained 3 bases not matched to a gene. This CDR3 contains 14 residues. The germline V gene has CDR1 MDHEN and CDR2 SYDVKM. Study-level results: Represented diversity, genetic and exposure-history alike, was limited by few donors.

The assay was immunoSEQ multiplex PCR, and TCRdb's table has in-frame clones only and misses some. The sample has over a million clones, roughly 96% seen once; the top ten hold approximately 1.2%. A note on this clone: The antigen is not known. The sample contains more than one DNA sequence encoding this CDR3.

Donors comprised healthy HIV-negative adults lacking recent acute infections or vaccinations. The sample was naive CD4+ T cells sorted from blood. Noted subset: CD45RA+ positively selected. The genes are TRBV28 and TRBJ1-5; 10 bases align to TRBD1. The clonotype comes from a man aged 30-40 years in good health. The CDR3 bases are TGTGCCAGCAGTCCGGGGACAGGGGATCAGCCCCAGCATTTT. Translation: CASSPGTGDQPQHF.